These T cell receptor beta chains were read from a single sample in a study of blood T cell repertoires in COVID-19. The data were produced by immunoSEQ multiplex PCR, yet TCRdb's version contains in-frame clones alone and is incomplete. The table has a few hundred thousand clones, around 86% seen once. The sample consisted of peripheral blood. The receptors originated from a man aged 50-60 years with acute or convalescent COVID-19. The conserved cysteine and the conserved F or W are not part of the CDR3 here.

v_call cdr3_aa
TRBV7-9 ASSSGLAGGPSYNEQF
TRBV7-9 ASTRQTGGRVYEQY
TRBV3-1/TRBV3-2 ASSPTGQLTEAF
TRBV10-1 ASMIGLAGGPGTQY
TRBV5-6 ASIGTGQVRFYGYT
TRBV18 ASSPGTGSYEQY
TRBV21-1 ASSRGGASNQPQH
TRBV6-6 ASSYSDTAYEQY
TRBV2 ASSVQGGTTEAF
TRBV7-9 ASSLWEGPSYGYT
TRBV6-5 ASSYTDPGEAF
TRBV27 ASSPKDRAGLT
TRBV11-2 ASSPRGEQY
TRBV4-1 ASSLVPDRTYEQY
TRBV19 ASSMRAAPNTEAF
TRBV9 ASSGGHINSPLH
TRBV2 ASSGTGGDYGYT
TRBV5-4 ASSLDLFVQNTEAF
TRBV7-6 ASSLISGGGNTIY
TRBV6-5 ASSYGGQGRSPLH
TRBV5-1 ASSGQGTTEAF
TRBV5-1 ASSLAGGTTDTQY
TRBV5-4 ASSLGTSGYNEQF
TRBV29-1 SVRGTSPEGTQY
TRBV5-1 ASSPTGTDTEAF
TRBV28 ASVKGGRYGYT
TRBV29-1 SVVGGAKDTQY
TRBV9 ASSVGVTSNQPQH
TRBV7-9 ASSFTHGTGDRDEQF
TRBV3-1/TRBV3-2 ASTETRTYNEQF
TRBV19 ASCIPTVGELF
TRBV2 ASRGQDLSGNTIY
TRBV6-4 ASSPGTINYGYT